This entry lists 14 T cell receptor beta chains sequenced from one sample in a study of blood T cells in healthy people across ages. Combining a sample-barcoded 5' primer with a J-beta primer mix, a second PCR ran for roughly 7 to 11 cycles. TCRdb independently ran MiXCR on the 5' RACE reads; one entry per CDR3 protein. This table holds hundreds of thousands of distinct CDR3 sequences, less than 45% found once. The source material was blood. These receptors originate from an elderly man in good health.

This clonotype was detected a few times. The chain carries TRBV6-2 or TRBV6-3 and TRBJ2-3; 12 bases align to TRBD2. After removal of 8 bases from V and 7 bases from J, the junction contained 13 bases not matched to a gene. The germline V gene has CDR1 MNHEY and CDR2 SVGEGT. The CDR3 loop spans 16 amino acids. CDR3 DNA sequence: TGTGCCAGCGGCCTCTTTACTAGCGGGGGGCCACATACGCAGTATTTT. This translates into CASGLFTSGGPHTQYF.

This clonotype was observed a handful of times. The chain has TRBV7-9 and TRBJ2-1; D possibly matches TRBD1 or TRBD2 (6 bases each). V gave up 5 bases and J gave up 6 bases, with 17 bases separating them. Germline CDR1 SEHNR, CDR2 FQNEAQ (reference sequence). CDR3 length equals 15 residues. The CDR3 sequence: CASSLGASASNEQFF. Written as DNA, the CDR3 is TGTGCCAGCAGCCTGGGGGCTAGCGCTTCCAATGAGCAGTTCTTC. The entire variable domain, with the rest obtained from reference TRBV7-9 and TRBJ2-1, is as follows: DTGVSQNPRHKITKRGQNVTFRCDPISEHNRLYWYRQTLGQGPEFLTYFQNEAQLEKSRLLSDRFSAERPKGSFSTLEIQRTEQGDSAMYLCASSLGASASNEQFFGPGTRLTVL.

This clonotype was observed a few times. The chain links TRBV3-1 to TRBJ1-1; perhaps TRBD1 as D (6 bases). The V end was cut by 5 bases, the J end by 1 base, with 20 bases between. This CDR3 contains 17 residues. CDR1 is LGHDT and CDR2 is YNNKEL in the germline V gene (reference sequence). The CDR3, as DNA: TGTGCCAGCAGCTCCCCTGCCGACAGGCTGTGGAACACTGAAGCTTTCTTT. It codes for CASSSPADRLWNTEAFF.

A few counts support this clonotype. This chain links TRBV20-1 with TRBJ2-5; 9 bases match TRBD2. Per the germline V gene, CDR1 is DFQATT and CDR2 is SNEGSKA (reference sequence). CDR3 size: 13 residues. Losses at the gene ends were 5 bases for V and 5 bases for J; bases not matched to a gene: 6. The CDR3 coding sequence is TGCAGTGCTGTAGCGGGGGTATTTGAGACCCAGTACTTC. It is translated as CSAVAGVFETQYF.

The V gene is TRBV5-1, the J gene TRBJ2-7; 11 nucleotides align to TRBD2. Germline V lookup: CDR1 SGHRS, CDR2 YFSETQ. This CDR3 is built from 15 residues. Germline trimming cut 4 bases from V and 1 base from J; bases unmatched to any gene: 4. The DNA of the CDR3 is TGCGCCAGCAGCACTATAGCGGGGGGGTCCTACGAGCAGTACTTC. Protein sequence: CASSTIAGGSYEQYF.

This clonotype was found a few times. This chain uses TRBV3-1 with TRBJ2-1, with a weak D call TRBD1 (7 bases). The germline V gene has CDR1 LGHDT and CDR2 YNNKEL (reference sequence). Trimming stripped 1 base from V and 9 bases from J, with 16 bases between. The CDR3 runs 15 residues. CDR3 sequence (DNA): TGTGCCAGCAGCCAAGCTCAGGGGGGTTATGGTGAGCAGTTCTTC. It is translated as CASSQAQGGYGEQFF.

This clonotype was detected only a few times. This chain uses TRBV7-2 with TRBJ2-5; D possibly corresponds to TRBD1 (5 bases). The germline CDR1 and CDR2 sequences are SGHTA and FQGNSA. Trimming took off 2 bases at V and 4 bases at J, with 17 bases between the two ends. This CDR3 region has 16 residues. CDR3 coding DNA: TGTGCCAGCAGCTTAACGCAGGCAGGGTCCCGAGAGACCCAGTACTTC. Translated: CASSLTQAGSRETQYF.

Concerning this clonotype itself: The germline gene is not matched at one end of the junction; a read error may be the cause. The rearrangement links TRBV20-1 to TRBJ1-6, with 7 bases identical to TRBD1. The CDR3 totals 14 residues. Per the germline V gene, CDR1 is DFQATT and CDR2 is SNEGSKA (reference sequence). The CDR3 region has the DNA TGCAGTGCTAGATCTCCACAGGGGATTTCACCCCCCCACTTT. Translated: CSARSPQGISPPHF.

This clonotype showed up just a few times. J is TRBJ2-7 and V is TRBV7-2, with D tentatively TRBD1 (6 bases). There are 16 residues in the CDR3. V was clipped by 5 bases and J by 7 bases, with 24 bases between them. The V gene's germline CDR1 is SGHTA and CDR2 FQGNSA. The CDR3 DNA sequence: TGTGCCAGCAGCCCTCTCTCGACAGGTCCCGGAAAAGAGCAGTACTTC. Residues: CASSPLSTGPGKEQYF.

The chain links TRBV11-3 to TRBJ2-5; D may be TRBD2 (6 bases). CDR3 length: 15 residues. Germline CDR1 reads SGHNT; CDR2 reads YENEEA. Trimming took 0 bases from V and 11 from J, leaving 19 bases between them. CDR3 in amino acids: CASSLDSGNHNEQYF. The DNA of the CDR3 is TGTGCCAGCAGCTTAGATAGCGGCAACCACAATGAGCAGTACTTC.

This clonotype was observed a single time. The chain links TRBV6-5 to TRBJ2-1, with D perhaps TRBD2 (7 bases). Trimming stripped 1 base from V and 5 bases from J, with 15 bases between. The germline V gene encodes CDR1 MNHEY and CDR2 SVGAGI. This CDR3 is 16 amino acids long. The CDR3 reads CASSYLGAGVDNEQFF. CDR3 in DNA: TGTGCCAGCAGTTACTTGGGGGCGGGGGTCGACAATGAGCAGTTCTTC.

V usage is TRBV18 and J usage is TRBJ2-1; weak D call: TRBD1 (6 bases). Per germline, CDR1 KGHSH and CDR2 LQKENI. Deletions cut 0 bases from V and 9 bases from J, with 12 bases between. CDR3 length: 14 amino acids. CDR3 in amino acids: CASSPPYGGAEQFF. The CDR3 DNA is TGTGCCAGCTCACCACCCTATGGGGGCGCTGAGCAGTTCTTC.

V and J are TRBV6-2 or TRBV6-3 and TRBJ2-5; D is perhaps TRBD1 or TRBD2 (5 bases each). The CDR3 sequence is 15 residues long. Trimming took 0 bases from V and 5 from J, leaving 13 bases between them. Looked up from germline, CDR1 is MNHEY and CDR2 is SVGEGT. CDR3 nucleotide sequence: TGTGCCAGCAGTTACTCGGCAGGGACCTCCGAGACCCAGTACTTC. Amino acids: CASSYSAGTSETQYF.

The rearrangement links TRBV20-1 to TRBJ1-2; TRBD1 aligns across 8 bases. The trim removed 0 bases at V and 2 bases at J, leaving 5 bases unmatched. CDR1 and CDR2 (germline): DFQATT, SNEGSKA (reference sequence). The CDR3 spans 15 residues. The CDR3 region has the DNA TGCAGTGCTAGAGACCGGGACAGGATGAACTATGGCTACACCTTC. Translation gives CSARDRDRMNYGYTF.